This T cell receptor beta chain was found in a study of molecular identifiers for immune sequencing clone quantification. In its sample, this clonotype was seen many times. MiXCR was run by TCRdb on the PCR reads, yielding one entry per CDR3 protein. The sample has under 65,000 distinct CDR3 sequences, 20% to 25% seen once; the top ten hold under 2%. The length of the CDR3 is 13 residues. Germline values: CDR1 SGDLS, CDR2 YYNGEE. Trimming removed 4 bases from V and 4 bases from J, with 11 bases in between. The receptor was isolated from a human donor in good health. Some libraries in this study had Jurkat cell RNA spiked in. The V call is TRBV9, the J call TRBJ1-2, with D possibly being TRBD1 (6 bases). The sample consisted of naive CD8+ T cells from blood, with Jurkat cell RNA spiked in. As for subset: FACS-sorted CD8+CD4-CCR7+CD45RA+ naive T cells. DNA of the CDR3: TGTGCCAGCAGCCCCGAACAGGGCTATGGCTACACCTTC. Amino acid sequence: CASSPEQGYGYTF.